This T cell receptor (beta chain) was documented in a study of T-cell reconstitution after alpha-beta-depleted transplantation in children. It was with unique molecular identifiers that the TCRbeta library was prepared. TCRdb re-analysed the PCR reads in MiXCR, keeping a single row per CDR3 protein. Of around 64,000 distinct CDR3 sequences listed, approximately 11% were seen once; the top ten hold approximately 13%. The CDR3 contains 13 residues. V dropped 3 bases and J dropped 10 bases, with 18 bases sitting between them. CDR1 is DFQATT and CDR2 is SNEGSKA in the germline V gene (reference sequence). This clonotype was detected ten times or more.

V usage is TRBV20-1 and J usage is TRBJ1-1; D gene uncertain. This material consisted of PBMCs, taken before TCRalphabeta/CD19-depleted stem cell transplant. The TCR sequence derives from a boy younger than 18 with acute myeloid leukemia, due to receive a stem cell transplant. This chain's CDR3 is CSASGRVQPAAFF. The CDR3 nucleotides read TGCAGTGCTAGCGGCCGGGTTCAGCCGGCAGCTTTCTTT.